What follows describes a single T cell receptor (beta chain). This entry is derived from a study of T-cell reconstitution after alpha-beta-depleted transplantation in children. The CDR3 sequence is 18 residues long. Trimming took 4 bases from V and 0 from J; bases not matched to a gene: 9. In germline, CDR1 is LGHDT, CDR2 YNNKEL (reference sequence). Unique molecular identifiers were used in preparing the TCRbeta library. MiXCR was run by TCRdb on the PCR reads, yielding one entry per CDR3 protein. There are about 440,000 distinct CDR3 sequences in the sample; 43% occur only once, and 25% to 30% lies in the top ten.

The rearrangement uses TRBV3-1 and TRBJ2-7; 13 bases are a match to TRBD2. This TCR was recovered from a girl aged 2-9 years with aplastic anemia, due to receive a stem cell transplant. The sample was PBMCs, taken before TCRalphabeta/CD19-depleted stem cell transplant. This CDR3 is CASSPGTSGADYSYEQYF. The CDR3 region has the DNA TGTGCCAGCAGCCCCGGGACTAGCGGGGCTGATTACTCCTACGAGCAGTACTTC.